This TCR beta chain comes out of a study of blood T cell repertoires in COVID-19. At the level of the study: There were acute and convalescent COVID-19 samples, and they came from the United States, Italy and Spain.

The table came from immunoSEQ multiplex PCR; TCRdb's copy has only in-frame clones and leaves some out. This table has approximately 160,000 clones, around 80% appearing once. CDR1 is LNHDA and CDR2 is SQIVND in the germline V gene (reference sequence). The CDR3 totals 12 residues. The J segment lost 2 bases and the V segment lost 8 bases, leaving 3 bases of the junction unmatched. The origin of this receptor is a man aged 55-75 years with acute or convalescent COVID-19. The chain links TRBV19 to TRBJ2-7; 7 bases are shared with TRBD1. The sample taken for sequencing was peripheral blood. This CDR3 is CASGDSAYEQYF. The CDR3 DNA follows: TGTGCCAGTGGGGACAGCGCCTACGAGCAGTACTTC.